A single sample gave rise to the 28 T cell receptor beta chains below, sequenced in a study of human T cells and chemical hapten exposure. Using its own MiXCR run on the RACE reads, TCRdb lists one record per CDR3 protein. The table lists some 350,000 distinct CDR3 sequences, 5.5% to 8% of them singletons. Time point specified: patch test 1, 2 weeks after DPC sensitization. Specified treatment: therapeutic diphenylcyclopropenone sensitization with weekly scalp DPC. Sample: whole blood, taken in connection with sensitization to the hapten diphenylcyclopropenone (DPC). The receptors stem from a woman younger than 35 with alopecia areata. Some clones in this sample may be carry-over from other donors' samples.

This clonotype was detected many times. The chain recombines TRBV7-2 with TRBJ2-3, with 16 nucleotides matching TRBD2. Germline trimming cut 5 bases from V and 5 bases from J; bases unmatched to any gene: 7. This CDR3 comprises 17 residues. Germline loops: CDR1 SGHTA, CDR2 FQGNSA. The CDR3, as DNA: TGTGCCAGCAGCCAAGGGACTAGCGGGGGGGCAATAGATACGCAGTATTTT. It codes for CASSQGTSGGAIDTQYF.

There are many counts of this clonotype. This chain connects TRBV2 to TRBJ2-1; 8 bases map to TRBD2. This CDR3 comprises 13 residues. The V gene's germline CDR1 is SNHLY and CDR2 FYNNEI. V was clipped by 1 base and J by 10 bases; unmatched bases: 3. This CDR3 is CASSEVSGEEQFF. The CDR3 bases are TGTGCCAGCAGTGAAGTTAGCGGGGAGGAGCAGTTCTTC.

At least ten counts were recorded for this clonotype. The chain has TRBV27 and TRBJ2-6; tentatively, D is TRBD2 (7 bases). Germline V gives CDR1 MNHEY, CDR2 SMNVEV (reference sequence). V was shortened by 5 bases and J by 0 bases, with 20 bases between the two germline ends. This CDR3 comprises 19 residues. The chain's CDR3 is CASSRNAGAVDSGANVLTF. The CDR3 nucleotides are TGTGCCAGCAGTCGTAATGCGGGGGCTGTCGACTCTGGGGCCAACGTCCTGACTTTC.

The gene calls are TRBV4-2 and TRBJ1-2, with 10 bases aligning to TRBD1. This CDR3 spans 18 amino acids. Germline loops: CDR1 LGHNA, CDR2 YNFKEQ. The ends lost 0 bases at V and 6 bases at J; junction bases unmatched: 13. CDR3 coding DNA: TGTGCCAGCAGCCAAGAACGTGGGGACAGGGGAAATTCGAATGGCTACACCTTC. It specifies CASSQERGDRGNSNGYTF.

The sample holds a few counts of this clonotype. This rearrangement joins TRBV7-2 to TRBJ2-3; D might be TRBD1 (5 bases). The CDR3 consists of 15 residues. Germline V gene lookup returns CDR1 SGHTA and CDR2 FQGNSA. Trimming removed 6 bases from V and 1 base from J, with 14 bases in between. CDR3 nucleotide sequence: TGTGCCAGCAGATATTCGCAGGGCGGCACAGATACGCAGTATTTT. Translated, it gives CASRYSQGGTDTQYF.

This clonotype was found a few times. The chain recombines TRBV27 with TRBJ2-2, with D unresolved. This CDR3 is built from 15 residues. The germline V gene has CDR1 MNHEY and CDR2 SMNVEV (reference sequence). Trimming left V 7 bases short and J 0 bases short, with 12 bases between. For the CDR3, the DNA is TGTGCCAGCACCGTATTTGGGACGAACACCGGGGAGCTGTTTTTT. It specifies CASTVFGTNTGELFF.

The chain has TRBV21-1 and TRBJ2-5; the listed D gene, TRBD2, was not tested against the DNA. TRBV21-1 corresponds to a pseudogene. The CDR3 totals 17 residues. The CDR3 sequence: CASPYSGLVSQGETQYF. The CDR3 region has the DNA TGTGCCAGCCCATACTCGGGACTAGTTTCTCAGGGGGAGACCCAGTACTTC.

The chain combines TRBV6-1 with TRBJ1-2; unclear D gene. CDR3 length: 14 amino acids. CDR1 and CDR2 (germline): MNHNS, SASEGT. V was shortened by 6 bases and J by 1 base, with 12 bases between the two germline ends. The CDR3 region has the DNA TGTGCCAGCAGACCGGACTTATTTAACTATGGCTACACCTTC. It encodes CASRPDLFNYGYTF.

There are a few counts of this clonotype. V and J are TRBV27 and TRBJ2-7, with D maybe TRBD1 (6 bases). The CDR3 spans 11 residues. In germline, CDR1 is MNHEY, CDR2 SMNVEV (reference sequence). V dropped 8 bases and J dropped 3 bases, with 8 bases sitting between them. The CDR3, as DNA: TGTGCCAGCGGCAGGGGCTACGAGCAGTACTTC. Its protein product is CASGRGYEQYF.

This clonotype was seen more than once but under ten times. V is TRBV5-1 and J is TRBJ1-2, with 7 bases fitting TRBD1. Germline trimming cut 3 bases from V and 4 bases from J; bases unmatched to any gene: 9. CDR1 is SGHRS, CDR2 YFSETQ, per germline. The CDR3 sequence is 15 residues long. For the CDR3, the DNA is TGCGCCAGCAGCTCAACAGGGGATCGATTCTATGGCTACACCTTC. Translating it yields CASSSTGDRFYGYTF.

This clonotype has a handful of counts. The rearrangement uses TRBV6-5 and TRBJ1-3; D ambiguous. Deletions cut 7 bases from V and 2 bases from J, with 12 bases between. Germline lookup yields CDR1 MNHEY and CDR2 SVGAGI. The CDR3 totals 14 residues. The CDR3 is CASILRWPGNTIYF. Written as DNA, the CDR3 is TGTGCCAGCATTCTCCGGTGGCCTGGAAACACCATATATTTT.

The gene calls are TRBV12-3 or TRBV12-4 and TRBJ1-2; tentative D call: TRBD1 (5 bases). The CDR3 is made up of 11 amino acids. V lost 5 bases to trimming and J lost 8 bases, with 9 bases between them. The CDR3 sequence is CASSPGEGYTF. As DNA, the CDR3 is TGTGCCAGCAGTCCGGGGGAGGGCTACACCTTC.

In this sample, this clonotype turned up many times. V gene TRBV15 combines with J gene TRBJ2-7; 9 nucleotides match TRBD1. The CDR3 runs to 15 residues. Germline V lookup: CDR1 LNHNV, CDR2 YYDKDF (reference sequence). V lost 8 bases and J lost 2; bases outside the gene matches: 10. The CDR3 spells CATAQGADRTYEQYF. The CDR3 DNA sequence: TGTGCCACCGCACAGGGGGCAGACAGGACCTACGAGCAGTACTTC. Full variable domain (remainder filled in from reference TRBV15 and TRBJ2-7): DAMVIQNPRYQVTQFGKPVTLSCSQTLNHNVMYWYQQKSSQAPKLLFHYYDKDFNNEADTPDNFQSRRPNTSFCFLDIRSPGLGDTAMYLCATAQGADRTYEQYFGPGTRLTVT.

The rearrangement links TRBV5-4 to TRBJ2-3, with 12 nucleotides matching TRBD2. The length of the CDR3 is 16 residues. Germline loops: CDR1 SGHNT, CDR2 YYREEE (reference sequence). V dropped 4 bases and J dropped 3; count of bases not matched to a gene: 6. The CDR3 bases are TGTGCCAGCAGCCGTTGGACTAGCGGGACAACAGATACGCAGTATTTT. This translates into CASSRWTSGTTDTQYF.

At least ten counts were recorded for this clonotype. The rearrangement joins TRBV10-3 to TRBJ1-1; no clear D gene. Germline V gene sequence: CDR1 ENHRY, CDR2 SYGVKD. The CDR3 runs to 12 residues. Trimming shortened V by 3 bases and J by 11 bases, and 13 bases separated the two germline ends. The CDR3 region has the DNA TGTGCCATCAGTGACGGAGGTCACACGGCTTTCTTT. Protein: CAISDGGHTAFF.

This clonotype was observed a few times. The chain carries TRBV4-3 and TRBJ1-4, with 7 nucleotides matching TRBD1. CDR1 LGHNA and CDR2 YSLEER come from the germline V gene. The junction had 12 bases not matched to a gene; V was cut back by 4 bases and J by 7 bases. The CDR3 covers 16 residues. In DNA form, the CDR3 reads TGCGCCAGCAGCCCAGAAAGGACAGGACCGCCTGAAAAACTGTTTTTT. Encoded protein: CASSPERTGPPEKLFF.

This clonotype was seen ten or more times. The CDR3 DNA follows: TGTGCCAGCAGTTTCTCGGGGGATTACAATGAGCAGTTCTTC. Its translation: CASSFSGDYNEQFF. This chain uses TRBV12-3 or TRBV12-4 with TRBJ2-1; possibly TRBD2 for D (6 bases). This CDR3 has 14 residues. The V end was cut by 3 bases, the J end by 4 bases, with 10 bases between.

Ten or more counts support this clonotype. The rearrangement joins TRBV9 to TRBJ2-1; possible D gene TRBD1, 6 bases. Trimming pared 0 bases from V and 4 bases from J, leaving 11 bases between. The CDR3 runs to 15 residues. Germline V lookup: CDR1 SGDLS, CDR2 YYNGEE. CDR3 sequence (DNA): TGTGCCAGCAGCGTAGAACAGGGTGCATACAATGAGCAGTTCTTC. Protein: CASSVEQGAYNEQFF.

The chain links TRBV5-4 to TRBJ1-6; 7 nucleotides line up with TRBD1. There are 17 residues in the CDR3. The trim removed 5 bases at V and 0 bases at J, leaving 8 bases unmatched. From germline, CDR1 is SGHNT and CDR2 YYREEE (reference sequence). The CDR3 bases are TGTGCCAGCAGGGACTTGACAGGGAGCTCCTATAATTCACCCCTCCACTTT. This translates into CASRDLTGSSYNSPLHF.

This clonotype was seen more than once but under ten times. The chain carries TRBV6-5 and TRBJ1-2; D is perhaps TRBD1 (5 bases). CDR1 and CDR2 from the germline V gene are MNHEY and SVGAGI. Trimming took 2 bases from V and 7 from J, leaving 20 bases between them. The CDR3 has 16 residues. The CDR3 bases are TGTGCCAGCAGTTACACCCGGACCAACTGGGGCCTTGGCTACACCTTC. Translating gives CASSYTRTNWGLGYTF.

Many counts were recorded for this clonotype. The J gene is TRBJ1-1, the V gene TRBV29-1; D uncertain. Trimming shortened V by 7 bases and J by 1 base, and 10 bases separated the two germline ends. The CDR3 covers 12 residues. CDR1 SQVTM and CDR2 ANQGSEA come from the germline V gene. The CDR3 DNA is TGCAGCGCCTACGCCGAGAACACTGAAGCTTTCTTT. It specifies CSAYAENTEAFF.

The sample holds a few counts of this clonotype. The chain employs TRBV20-1 and TRBJ2-3, with 9 positions matching TRBD2. Germline V gives CDR1 DFQATT, CDR2 SNEGSKA (reference sequence). After removal of 5 bases from V and 3 bases from J, the junction contained 6 bases not matched to a gene. The CDR3 is made up of 14 amino acids. Here the CDR3 DNA reads TGCAGTGCTCCTTTGAGCGGGGGGACAGATACGCAGTATTTT. Translation: CSAPLSGGTDTQYF.

This chain uses TRBV6-5 with TRBJ2-7; weak D call: TRBD2 (6 bases). CDR3 length equals 19 residues. V lost 0 bases to trimming and J lost 1 base, with 22 bases between them. The germline V gene encodes CDR1 MNHEY and CDR2 SVGAGI. CDR3 protein: CASSYSLWGSGERSYEQYF. The CDR3 bases are TGTGCCAGCAGTTACTCACTTTGGGGATCGGGGGAGAGGTCCTACGAGCAGTACTTC.

The V gene is TRBV6-1, the J gene TRBJ1-6; D unresolved. CDR3 size: 15 residues. CDR1 MNHNS and CDR2 SASEGT come from the germline V gene. V shed 6 bases and J shed 8 bases, with 17 bases lying between them. Here the CDR3 DNA reads TGTGCCAGCAGGAAACCGGGCCTAAATTATTCACCCCTCCACTTT. This translates into CASRKPGLNYSPLHF.

A few counts support this clonotype. The CDR3, as DNA: TGTGCCAGCAGGACTACAGGGGCGGGTTATGGCTACACCTTC. Translated: CASRTTGAGYGYTF. The J gene is TRBJ1-2, the V gene TRBV28; 7 nucleotides match TRBD1. Germline trimming cut 6 bases from V and 5 bases from J; bases unmatched to any gene: 9. This CDR3 has 14 amino acids. Germline V lookup: CDR1 MDHEN, CDR2 SYDVKM.

This clonotype was seen a handful of times. This chain uses TRBV5-1 with TRBJ1-2; D not certain. Per the germline V gene, CDR1 is SGHRS and CDR2 is YFSETQ. Trimming removed 6 bases at V and 7 bases at J, with 10 bases between. The CDR3 contains 11 residues. In DNA, the CDR3 is TGCGCCAGCAACTCGCGACTTGGCTACACCTTC. Protein sequence: CASNSRLGYTF.

J is TRBJ2-1 and V is TRBV6-5; 15 bases agree with TRBD2. V shed 4 bases and J 7 bases; nucleotides not matched to a gene: 5. The CDR3 runs 16 residues. Germline loops: CDR1 MNHEY, CDR2 SVGAGI. Here the CDR3 reads CASSSGTSGGRNEQFF. The CDR3, as DNA: TGTGCCAGCAGTTCCGGGACTAGCGGGGGGCGGAATGAGCAGTTCTTC.

The chain recombines TRBV2 with TRBJ1-5, with 9 bases lining up with TRBD1. Germline CDR1 SNHLY, CDR2 FYNNEI. The CDR3 sequence is 15 residues long. V dropped 8 bases and J dropped 2; count of bases not matched to a gene: 7. The CDR3 reads CASGSGDRGNQPQHF. CDR3 DNA: TGTGCCAGCGGATCGGGGGACAGGGGCAATCAGCCCCAGCATTTT.